The present T cell receptor beta chain was sequenced within a study of blood T cells in healthy people across ages. About the study: About one barcoded beta molecule per two T cells came from capture by template switching. Study findings and constraints: Researchers deemed the diversity estimates from one million T cells underestimates. Naive T cell percentage by flow cytometry tracked strongly with beta diversity.

This CDR3 spans 15 amino acids. Per the germline V gene, CDR1 is LGHNA and CDR2 is YSLEER. V lost 0 bases and J 2 bases, leaving 8 bases between the germline ends. A second PCR, run for about 7 to 12 cycles, used a sample-barcoded 5' primer plus a J-beta primer mix. TCRdb re-derived calls from the 5' RACE reads in MiXCR, one entry per CDR3 protein. The sample contains 1 million to 1.2 million distinct CDR3 sequences, around two fifths of which appear only once. In regard to this clonotype: What it binds is not known.

Material for sequencing was blood. The rearrangement uses TRBV4-3 and TRBJ2-4; no clear D gene. The source of this sequence is a man aged 18 to 30 in good health. Here the CDR3 reads CASSQDVLTKNIQYF. CDR3 DNA sequence: TGCGCCAGCAGCCAAGATGTTTTGACCAAAAACATTCAGTACTTC.